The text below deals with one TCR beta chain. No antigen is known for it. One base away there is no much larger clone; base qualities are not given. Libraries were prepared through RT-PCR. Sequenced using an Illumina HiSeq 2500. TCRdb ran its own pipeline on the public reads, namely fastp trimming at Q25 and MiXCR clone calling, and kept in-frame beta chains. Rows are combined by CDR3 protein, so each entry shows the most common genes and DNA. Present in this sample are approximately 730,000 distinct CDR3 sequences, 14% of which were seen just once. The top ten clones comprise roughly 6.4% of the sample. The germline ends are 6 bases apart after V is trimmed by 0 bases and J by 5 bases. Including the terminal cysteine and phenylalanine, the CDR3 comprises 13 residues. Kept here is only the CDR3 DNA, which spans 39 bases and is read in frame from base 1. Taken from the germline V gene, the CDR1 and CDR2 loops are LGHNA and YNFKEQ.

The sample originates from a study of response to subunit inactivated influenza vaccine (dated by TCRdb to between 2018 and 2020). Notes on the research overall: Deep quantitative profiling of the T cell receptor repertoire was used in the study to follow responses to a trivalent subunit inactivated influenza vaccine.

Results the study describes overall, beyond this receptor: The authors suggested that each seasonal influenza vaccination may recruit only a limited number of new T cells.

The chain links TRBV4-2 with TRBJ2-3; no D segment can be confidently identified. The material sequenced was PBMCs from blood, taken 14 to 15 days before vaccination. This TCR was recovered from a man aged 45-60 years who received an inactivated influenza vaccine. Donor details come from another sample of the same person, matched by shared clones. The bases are TGTGCCAGCAGCCAAGATCGTTTAGATACGCAGTATTTT. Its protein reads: CASSQDRLDTQYF.